Below are 18 T cell receptor beta chains sequenced from a single sample in a study of blood T cell repertoires in COVID-19. The protocol was immunoSEQ multiplex PCR, while the TCRdb copy is restricted to in-frame clones and leaves out a portion. The table lists 97,000 or so clones, about nine tenths of them singletons. The sample was peripheral blood. All receptors derive from a man aged 45-65 years with acute or convalescent COVID-19.

This chain links TRBV27 with TRBJ2-1; TRBD2 aligns across 7 bases. In germline, CDR1 is MNHEY, CDR2 SMNVEV (reference sequence). The V and J ends lost 7 bases and 1 base, in that order; junction bases with no gene match: 10. The CDR3 runs 16 residues. CDR3 DNA sequence: TGTGCCAGCACCCGCTCGGTCGGGAGGTCCTACAATGAGCAGTTCTTC. As protein: CASTRSVGRSYNEQFF.

This clone was seen more than once but under ten times. This sequence joins TRBV6-2 or TRBV6-3 and TRBJ1-5, with D hard to call. The V gene lost 2 bases and the J gene lost 0 bases, with 5 bases spanning the gap. The CDR3 covers 14 residues. The germline V gene has CDR1 MNHEY and CDR2 SVGEGT. The CDR3 protein is CASSYTVSNQPQHF. In DNA form, the CDR3 reads TGTGCCAGCAGTTACACAGTTAGCAATCAGCCCCAGCATTTT.

V is TRBV19 and J is TRBJ1-4, with D perhaps TRBD1 (5 bases). The CDR3 has 16 amino acids. The V gene lost 0 bases and the J gene lost 7 bases, with 15 bases spanning the gap. The germline V gene encodes CDR1 LNHDA and CDR2 SQIVND (reference sequence). Written as DNA, the CDR3 is TGTGCCAGTAGTATAGATCAACCGGCAGGGATTGAAAAACTGTTTTTT. This encodes CASSIDQPAGIEKLFF.

Only one count was recorded for this clone. The rearrangement joins TRBV6-5 to TRBJ1-5; weak D call: TRBD1 (6 bases). Germline lookup yields CDR1 MNHEY and CDR2 SVGAGI. V was clipped by 4 bases and J by 1 base, with 14 bases between them. CDR3 length: 16 amino acids. The DNA for the CDR3 is TGTGCCAGCAGTTCCTGGGGGGGCACGAGCAATCAGCCCCAGCATTTT. It specifies CASSSWGGTSNQPQHF.

J is TRBJ2-7 and V is TRBV4-2; 7 bases are a match to TRBD2. The CDR3 consists of 14 residues. Per the germline V gene, CDR1 is LGHNA and CDR2 is YNFKEQ. With V trimmed by 1 base and J by 4 bases, 4 bases remained unmatched. CDR3 sequence: CASSQVTSAYEQYF. The CDR3, as DNA: TGTGCCAGCAGCCAAGTTACTAGCGCATACGAGCAGTACTTC.

This clone has only one observation. The chain recombines TRBV6-1 with TRBJ2-7; no clear D gene. Germline V gene lookup returns CDR1 MNHNS and CDR2 SASEGT. V lost 0 bases, J lost 5 bases, and 8 bases lay in between. The length of the CDR3 is 13 residues. CDR3 sequence reads: CASSEAGPDEQYF. CDR3 bases: TGTGCCAGCAGTGAAGCCGGTCCCGACGAGCAGTACTTC.

Only one count was recorded for this clone. V is TRBV5-1 and J is TRBJ2-3; 15 bases line up with TRBD2. The CDR3 loop spans 19 amino acids. Trimming cost V 3 bases and J 0 bases; bases outside gene matches: 8. CDR1 and CDR2 (germline): SGHRS, YFSETQ. The CDR3 sequence is CASSSGLAGGGPSTDTQYF. The CDR3 bases are TGCGCCAGCAGCTCGGGACTAGCGGGAGGCGGGCCTAGCACAGATACGCAGTATTTT.

The chain has TRBV7-7 and TRBJ2-5, with 10 bases fitting TRBD1. Trimming removed 4 bases from V and 5 bases from J; junction bases left unmatched: 10. The CDR3 runs to 16 residues. CDR1 is SSHAT, CDR2 FNYEAQ, per germline (reference sequence). The CDR3 protein is CASSSRDRGGMETQYF. As DNA, the CDR3 is TGTGCCAGCAGCTCCCGGGACAGGGGAGGTATGGAGACCCAGTACTTC.

The chain has TRBV18 and TRBJ2-5; unclear D gene. V dropped 6 bases and J dropped 4 bases, with 12 bases sitting between them. The germline gives CDR1 KGHSH, CDR2 LQKENI. This CDR3 region has 13 residues. CDR3: CASSRDPGETQYF. The CDR3 nucleotides are TGTGCCAGCTCGCGCGACCCGGGAGAGACCCAGTACTTC. The full variable domain, in which reference TRBV18 and TRBJ2-5 provide the parts outside the CDR3, is NAGVMQNPRHLVRRRGQEARLRCSPMKGHSHVYWYRQLPEEGLKFMVYLQKENIIDESGMPKERFSAEFPKEGPSILRIQQVVRGDSAAYFCASSRDPGETQYFGPGTRLLVL.

The chain is built from TRBV19 and TRBJ2-3; TRBD2 matches at 10 bases. Germline lookup yields CDR1 LNHDA and CDR2 SQIVND (reference sequence). This CDR3 is built from 17 residues. J lost 1 base, V lost 3 bases, and 7 bases had no gene match. CDR3 DNA: TGTGCCAGTAGTATTGAGGGACTAGCGCGTGGCACAGATACGCAGTATTTT. Its translation is CASSIEGLARGTDTQYF.

This rearrangement joins TRBV7-2 to TRBJ2-3; weak D call: TRBD2 (6 bases). The length of the CDR3 is 15 residues. Germline V gene lookup returns CDR1 SGHTA and CDR2 FQGNSA. The V and J ends lost 5 bases and 0 bases respectively, with 12 bases between them. Written as DNA, the CDR3 is TGTGCCAGCAGCCAGCCGGGACTGAGCACAGATACGCAGTATTTT. The encoded protein is CASSQPGLSTDTQYF.

In this sample, this clone turned up once. This chain joins TRBV6-5 and TRBJ2-2, with D perhaps matching TRBD1 (6 bases). This CDR3 contains 15 residues. CDR1 is MNHEY and CDR2 is SVGAGI in the germline V gene. Trimming pared 7 bases from V and 4 bases from J, leaving 16 bases between. This CDR3 is CASITGSMGTGELFF. The CDR3 nucleotides are TGTGCCAGCATTACAGGGAGTATGGGCACCGGGGAGCTGTTTTTT.

The chain uses TRBV5-5 and TRBJ2-7; TRBD2 agrees at 11 bases. Losses at the gene ends were 1 base for V and 0 bases for J; bases not matched to a gene: 12. Looked up from germline, CDR1 is SGHKS and CDR2 is YYEKEE (reference sequence). The length of the CDR3 is 19 residues. The CDR3 loop reads CASSLSWLAGGSDSYEQYF. Written as DNA, the CDR3 is TGTGCCAGCAGCTTGAGTTGGCTAGCGGGAGGATCGGACTCCTACGAGCAGTACTTC.

V and J are TRBV9 and TRBJ2-5; TRBD2 matches at 9 bases. CDR3 length equals 17 residues. Germline V CDR1 and CDR2: SGDLS, YYNGEE. After removal of 4 bases from V and 4 bases from J, the junction contained 14 bases not matched to a gene. CDR3: CASSQRLLAGARETQYF. The CDR3 region has the DNA TGTGCCAGCAGCCAAAGACTCTTAGCGGGAGCAAGAGAGACCCAGTACTTC.

This clone was recorded once. V and J are TRBV29-1 and TRBJ2-5; D possibly corresponds to TRBD2 (6 bases). Germline V CDR1 and CDR2: SQVTM, ANQGSEA. The CDR3 contains 13 residues. V lost 7 bases to trimming and J lost 5 bases, with 17 bases between them. DNA for the CDR3: TGCAGCGCTACGACTAGTTGGGGTGAGACCCAGTACTTC. It encodes CSATTSWGETQYF.

V and J are TRBV4-3 and TRBJ1-4; the D gene is possibly TRBD1 (6 bases). Germline V gene sequence: CDR1 LGHNA, CDR2 YSLEER. There are 17 residues in the CDR3. Trimming removed 1 base at V and 0 bases at J, with 12 bases between. The CDR3 sequence: CASSQGIGGPTNEKLFF. The DNA of the CDR3 is TGCGCCAGCAGCCAAGGAATAGGGGGACCAACTAATGAAAAACTGTTTTTT.

The chain joins TRBV5-5 to TRBJ2-3, with 12 bases matching TRBD2. CDR1 is SGHKS and CDR2 is YYEKEE in the germline V gene (reference sequence). This CDR3 comprises 15 residues. V lost 4 bases to trimming and J lost 4 bases; unmatched junction nucleotides: 4. CDR3 region: CASSLGLAGPDTQYF. The CDR3 DNA is TGTGCCAGCAGCCTAGGACTAGCGGGACCAGATACGCAGTATTTT.

The rearrangement links TRBV6-5 to TRBJ1-2; 7 nucleotides line up with TRBD1. CDR1 and CDR2 (germline): MNHEY, SVGAGI. CDR3 size: 11 residues. Unmatched junction bases numbered 1, after V lost 8 bases and J lost 4 bases. The CDR3, as DNA: TGTGCCAGCTGGGACAGCTATGGCTACACCTTC. The encoded protein is CASWDSYGYTF.